The 2 T cell receptor beta chains given below trace back to one sample, sequenced in a study of OX40 agonist ivuxolimab in advanced cancers. Profiling relied on immunoSEQ multiplex PCR, and the TCRdb table lists in-frame clones only, not all of them. Here the sample spans around 94,000 clones, about nine tenths being singletons. This material consisted of CD4+ or CD8+ T cells sorted from blood, taken in a trial of the OX40 agonist ivuxolimab. These receptor sequences come from an adult with an advanced solid tumor such as melanoma, head and neck, liver or kidney cancer.

The chain couples TRBV2 to TRBJ2-6; D ambiguous. This CDR3 has 15 residues. Germline lookup yields CDR1 SNHLY and CDR2 FYNNEI. The ends were cut back, 4 bases at V and 1 base at J, with 8 bases in the middle. The chain's CDR3 is CASSGLTSGANVLTF. The CDR3 DNA reads as TGTGCCAGCAGTGGACTCACTTCTGGGGCCAACGTCCTGACTTTC.

The chain has TRBV5-4 and TRBJ2-3; D ambiguous. V shed 0 bases and J shed 0 bases, with 8 bases lying between them. Germline CDR1 and CDR2: SGHNT and YYREEE (reference sequence). The CDR3 is 15 amino acids. The CDR3 is CASSLGETSTDTQYF. In DNA, the CDR3 is TGTGCCAGCAGCTTGGGAGAAACTAGCACAGATACGCAGTATTTT.